The T cell receptor (beta chain) under discussion was sequenced for a study of chemoradiotherapy in HPV16-positive cancers. About the study: Functional T-cell assays on a couple of HPV16-positive patients' cells defined candidate HPV-specific clones and common TCR motifs.

Repertoires were generated with immunoSEQ multiplex PCR, while TCRdb's copy carries only in-frame clones and drops some. The table shows more than 7,000 clones, with around 82% occurring only once. Germline-derived CDR1 and CDR2 are SNHLY and FYNNEI. The germline V and J ends were trimmed by 4 bases and 0 bases, with 10 bases remaining between them. The CDR3 sequence is 15 residues long. The TCR originated in a human donor with HPV-associated anogenital cancer. This chain uses TRBV2 with TRBJ1-3; unclear D gene. The starting material was tumor tissue, obtained from a patient who underwent chemoradiotherapy. CDR3 in DNA: TGTGCCAGCAGTGCCCAATTGGGCTCTGGAAACACCATATATTTT. Translation: CASSAQLGSGNTIYF.